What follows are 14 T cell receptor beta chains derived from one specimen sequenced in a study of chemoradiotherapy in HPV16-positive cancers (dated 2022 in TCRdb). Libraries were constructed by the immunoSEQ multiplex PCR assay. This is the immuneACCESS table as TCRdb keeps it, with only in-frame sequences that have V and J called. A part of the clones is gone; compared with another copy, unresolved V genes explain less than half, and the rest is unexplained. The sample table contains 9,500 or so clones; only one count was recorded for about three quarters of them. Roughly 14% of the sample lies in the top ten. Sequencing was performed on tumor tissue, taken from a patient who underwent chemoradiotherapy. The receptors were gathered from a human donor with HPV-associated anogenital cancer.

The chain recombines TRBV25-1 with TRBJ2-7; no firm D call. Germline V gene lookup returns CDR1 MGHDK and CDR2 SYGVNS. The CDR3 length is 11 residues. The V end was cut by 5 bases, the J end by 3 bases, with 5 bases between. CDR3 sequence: CASSPNYEQYF. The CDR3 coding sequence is TGTGCCAGCAGTCCCAACTACGAGCAGTACTTC.

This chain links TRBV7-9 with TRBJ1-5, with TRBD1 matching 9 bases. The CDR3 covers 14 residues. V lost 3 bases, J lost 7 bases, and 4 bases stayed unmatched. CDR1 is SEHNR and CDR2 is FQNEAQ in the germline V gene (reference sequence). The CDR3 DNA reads TGTGCCAGCAGCTTGGGACAGGGAGGGCAGCCCCAGCATTTT. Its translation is CASSLGQGGQPQHF.

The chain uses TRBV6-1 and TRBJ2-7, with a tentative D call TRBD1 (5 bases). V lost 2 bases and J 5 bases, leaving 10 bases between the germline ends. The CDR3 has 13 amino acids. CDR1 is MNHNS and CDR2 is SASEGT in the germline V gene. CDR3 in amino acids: CASSEQGYDEQYF. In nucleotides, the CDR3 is TGTGCCAGCAGTGAACAGGGTTACGACGAGCAGTACTTC.

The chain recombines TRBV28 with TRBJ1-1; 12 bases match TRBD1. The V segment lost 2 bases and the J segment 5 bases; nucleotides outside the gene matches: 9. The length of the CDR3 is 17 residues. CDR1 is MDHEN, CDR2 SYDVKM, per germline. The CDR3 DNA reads TGTGCCAGCAGTTTAACCGGGACAGGGGGCGCGAGGACTGAAGCTTTCTTT. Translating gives CASSLTGTGGARTEAFF.

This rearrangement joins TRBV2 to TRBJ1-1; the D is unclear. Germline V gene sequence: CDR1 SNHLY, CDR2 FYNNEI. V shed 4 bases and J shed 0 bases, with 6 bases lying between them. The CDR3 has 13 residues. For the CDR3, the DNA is TGTGCCAGCAGTGTTGAGCTGAACACTGAAGCTTTCTTT. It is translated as CASSVELNTEAFF.

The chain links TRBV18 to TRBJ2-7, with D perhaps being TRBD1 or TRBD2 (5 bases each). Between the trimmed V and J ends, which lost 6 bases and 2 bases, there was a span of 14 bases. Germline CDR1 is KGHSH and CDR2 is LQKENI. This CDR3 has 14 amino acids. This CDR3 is CASSGQNGAYEQYF. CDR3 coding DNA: TGTGCCAGCTCGGGGCAAAACGGGGCCTACGAGCAGTACTTC.

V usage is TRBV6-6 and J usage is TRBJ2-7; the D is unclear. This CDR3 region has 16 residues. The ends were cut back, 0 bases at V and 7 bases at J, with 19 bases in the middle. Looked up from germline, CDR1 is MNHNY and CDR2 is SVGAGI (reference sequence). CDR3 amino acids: CASSYSLSEVEKEQYF. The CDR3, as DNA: TGTGCCAGCAGTTACTCGTTGTCAGAGGTGGAGAAAGAGCAGTACTTC.

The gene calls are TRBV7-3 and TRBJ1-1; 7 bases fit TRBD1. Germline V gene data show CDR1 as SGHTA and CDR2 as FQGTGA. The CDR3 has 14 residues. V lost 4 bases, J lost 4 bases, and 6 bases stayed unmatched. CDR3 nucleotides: TGTGCCAGCAGCTCGACAGGGTTGGTCACTGAAGCTTTCTTT. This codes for CASSSTGLVTEAFF.

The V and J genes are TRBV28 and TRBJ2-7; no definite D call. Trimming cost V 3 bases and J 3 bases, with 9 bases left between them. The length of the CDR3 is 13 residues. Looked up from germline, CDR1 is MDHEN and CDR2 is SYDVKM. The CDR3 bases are TGTGCCAGCAGTTTCCTCAGGATCTACGAGCAGTACTTC. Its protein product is CASSFLRIYEQYF.

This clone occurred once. The CDR3 is CASSPKLGGYTF. The CDR3 coding sequence is TGTGCCAGCAGTCCCAAGTTGGGTGGCTACACCTTC. The chain carries TRBV6-6 and TRBJ1-2, with unresolved D. CDR3 length equals 12 residues. From germline, CDR1 is MNHNY and CDR2 SVGAGI (reference sequence). Between the trimmed V and J ends, which lost 5 bases and 7 bases, there was a span of 11 bases.

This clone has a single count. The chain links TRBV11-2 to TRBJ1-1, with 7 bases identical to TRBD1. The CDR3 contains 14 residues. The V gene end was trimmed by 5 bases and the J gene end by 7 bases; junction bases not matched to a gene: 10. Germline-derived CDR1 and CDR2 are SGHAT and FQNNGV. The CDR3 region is CASSNPTGFGEAFF. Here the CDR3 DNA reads TGTGCCAGCAGCAACCCGACAGGGTTTGGTGAAGCTTTCTTT.

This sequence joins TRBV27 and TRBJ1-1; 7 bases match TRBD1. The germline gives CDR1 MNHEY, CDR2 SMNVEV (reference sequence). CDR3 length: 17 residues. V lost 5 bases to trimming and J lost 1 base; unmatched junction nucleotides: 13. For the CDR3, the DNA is TGTGCCAGCAGTCCACGGACAGGCAGAATCCGGAACACTGAAGCTTTCTTT. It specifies CASSPRTGRIRNTEAFF.

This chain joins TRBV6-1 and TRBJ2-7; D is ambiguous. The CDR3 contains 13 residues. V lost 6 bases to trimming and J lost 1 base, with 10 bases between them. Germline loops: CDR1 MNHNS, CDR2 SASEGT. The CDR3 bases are TGTGCCAGCAGCGCGTGGCGATCCTACGAGCAGTACTTC. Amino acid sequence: CASSAWRSYEQYF.

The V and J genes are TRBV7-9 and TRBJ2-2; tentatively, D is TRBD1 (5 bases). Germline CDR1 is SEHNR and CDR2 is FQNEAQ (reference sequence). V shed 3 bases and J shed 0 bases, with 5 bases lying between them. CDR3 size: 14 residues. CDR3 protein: CASSLTANTGELFF. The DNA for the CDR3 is TGTGCCAGCAGCTTGACAGCGAACACCGGGGAGCTGTTTTTT. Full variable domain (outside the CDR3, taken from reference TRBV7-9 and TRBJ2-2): DTGVSQNPRHKITKRGQNVTFRCDPISEHNRLYWYRQTLGQGPEFLTYFQNEAQLEKSRLLSDRFSAERPKGSFSTLEIQRTEQGDSAMYLCASSLTANTGELFFGEGSRLTVL.